The clone carrying this T cell receptor beta chain was counted a few times. The antigen is not known. Other DNA sequences in this sample translate to the same CDR3. Sequencing targeted expressed TCRB transcripts, as all isolated RNA had been reverse transcribed. Measured with immunoSEQ multiplex PCR; TCRdb has only the in-frame clones, and not every one. Of about 360,000 clones listed, roughly 13% are singletons. This entry is derived from a study of beta chain features in type 1 diabetes. This CDR3 contains 15 residues. Trimming took 4 bases from V and 2 from J; bases not matched to a gene: 7. CDR1 is MDHEN and CDR2 is SYDVKM in the germline V gene. Study-level results: Across all four CD4+ subsets, people with type 1 diabetes showed modestly shorter TCRB CDR3s. For patients, the naive, central memory and Treg TCRB repertoires appeared more alike than for healthy donors. Researchers cautioned that cDNA sequencing could over-represent cells with high TCR expression.

The receptor comes from a man in his late teens or twenties in good health. The rearrangement joins TRBV28 to TRBJ2-5, with 7 positions matching TRBD1. Sequenced input: naive CD4+ T cells from blood. CDR3 in DNA: TGTGCCAGCAGTTCGACCGGGACAGCTCAAGAGACCCAGTACTTC. It codes for CASSSTGTAQETQYF.